The T cell receptor beta chain described here comes from a study of T cell responses to AZD1222 COVID-19 vaccine. Study context: Pooling covered second doses at about 4 or about 12 weeks.

Sequenced by immunoSEQ multiplex PCR; TCRdb stores in-frame clones only, minus some. The table includes about 260,000 clones, 93% detected once. Overall study results and limits: Repertoires in all cases were sampled only once the peak T cell response had passed. Regions 160-218 and 743-854 held dominance among vaccine-associated CD4 TCRs, which spanned spike. Clonal diversity was possibly underestimated, and white British individuals and females predominated among donors.

Germline CDR1 is SNHLY and CDR2 is FYNNEI. V lost 11 bases and J lost 4, with 14 bases in between. This CDR3 contains 12 residues. This clone was picked up one time. The antigen is undetermined. The J gene is TRBJ2-5, the V gene TRBV2, with D unclear. The origin of this receptor is an adult in good health. This sample comprised peripheral blood, obtained on day 0 of AZD1222 vaccination. The CDR3 loop reads CAGQWAGETQYF. Written as DNA, the CDR3 is TGTGCCGGTCAGTGGGCCGGAGAGACCCAGTACTTC. The variable domain in full, completed from reference TRBV2 and TRBJ2-5, reads EPEVTQTPSHQVTQMGQEVILRCVPISNHLYFYWYRQILGQKVEFLVSFYNNEISEKSEIFDDQFSVERPDGSNFTLKIRSTKLEDSAMYFCAGQWAGETQYFGPGTRLLVL.